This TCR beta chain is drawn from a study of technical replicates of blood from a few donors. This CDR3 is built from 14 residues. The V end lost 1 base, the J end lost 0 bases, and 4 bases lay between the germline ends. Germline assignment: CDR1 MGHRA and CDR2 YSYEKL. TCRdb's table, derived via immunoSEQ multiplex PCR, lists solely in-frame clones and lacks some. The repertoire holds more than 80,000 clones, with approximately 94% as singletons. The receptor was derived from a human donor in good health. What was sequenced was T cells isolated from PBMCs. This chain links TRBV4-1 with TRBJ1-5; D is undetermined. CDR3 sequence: CASSQVASNQPQHF. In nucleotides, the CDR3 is TGCGCCAGCAGCCAAGTGGCTAGCAATCAGCCCCAGCATTTT.